The T cell receptor (beta chain) under discussion was sequenced for a study of radiation and T cells in renal cell carcinoma. The ends were cut back, 3 bases at V and 1 base at J, with 9 bases in the middle. The germline CDR1 and CDR2 sequences are MGHRA and YSYEKL. This CDR3 is 15 amino acids long. Data came from immunoSEQ multiplex PCR; TCRdb stores just in-frame clones and leaves some out. Among around 78,000 clones, 80% to 90% were seen once, and the ten largest hold roughly 6%. Time point meaning: blood 4 weeks post-SBRT, at nephrectomy. Treatment of the sample: 15 Gy SBRT to primary tumor, nephrectomy 4 weeks later.

V gene TRBV4-1 combines with J gene TRBJ2-2; TRBD1 might be the D (5 bases). Sequences were derived from blood, sampled from a patient whose treatment included radiotherapy and nephrectomy. The clonotype was recovered from a woman aged 70-85 years with renal cell carcinoma. The CDR3 sequence: CASSHPDRNTGELFF. The CDR3 coding sequence is TGCGCCAGCAGCCATCCCGACAGGAACACCGGGGAGCTGTTTTTT.